This T cell receptor (beta chain) was observed in a study of T cell responses to AZD1222 COVID-19 vaccine. Study results and caveats: Spike-specific TCRs gained breadth and depth after people received two AZD1222 doses. Unmutated variant regions reportedly attract nearly half of all spike-specific TCRs.

Looked up from germline, CDR1 is SGHTA and CDR2 is FQGNSA. The CDR3 is made up of 16 amino acids. J gave up 2 bases and V 2 bases, and 6 bases lay outside the gene matches. The data were produced by immunoSEQ multiplex PCR, yet TCRdb's version contains in-frame clones alone and is incomplete. The sample includes about 120,000 clones, approximately 90% of them seen just once. A remark on this clone: What it binds is unknown.

The receptor comes from an adult in good health. The sequences come from peripheral blood, collected on day 0 of AZD1222 vaccination. This sequence joins TRBV7-2 and TRBJ2-3; 8 bases align to TRBD2. CDR3 sequence reads: CASSLFGGGLTDTQYF. The CDR3 nucleotides read TGTGCCAGCAGCTTATTTGGCGGGGGGCTCACAGATACGCAGTATTTT.